A selection of T cell receptor beta chains follows, all from one sample in a study of T-cell memory formation after mild COVID-19. One entry per CDR3 protein, called by TCRdb with MiXCR from the 5' RACE reads. The sample lists 300,000 to 400,000 distinct CDR3 sequences, around 15% occurring once. The source material was PBMCs or a T cell subset sorted from them (not recorded which). These receptors all come from a man aged 18-30 years who had mild COVID-19 (a few samples of this study predate the infection). Cell type and time point are not known. Both conserved end residues are part of each CDR3. The D gene is left open where the match is weak. The size entry is marked missing in some rows and otherwise reads once, few, many or a size class.

TRBJ1-2 TRBV4-1 . . TGCGCCAGCAGCCACAATCCGGGACATTCCTACGGCTACACCTTC CASSHNPGHSYGYTF
TRBJ2-3 TRBV5-1 . few TGCGCCAGCAGCAGGGGGAGCCGCACAGATACGCAGTATTTT CASSRGSRTDTQYF
TRBJ2-7 TRBV2 . . TGTGCCAGCAGTGAGTATTACGAGCAGTACTTC CASSEYYEQYF
TRBJ1-2 TRBV5-1 . . TGCGCCAGCAGCTTCGGTGGATCGGGCTACACCTTC CASSFGGSGYTF
TRBJ2-1 TRBV4-3 . . TGCGCCAGCAGCCAAGAAGAACGAAGGAGCTCCTACAATGAGCAGTTCTTC CASSQEERRSSYNEQFF
TRBJ2-6 TRBV30 . . TGTGCCTGGAGCAACCCTTCTGGGGCCAACGTCCTGACTTTC CAWSNPSGANVLTF
TRBJ1-3 TRBV7-9 . . TGTGCCAGCAGCTCGTCAGGGTTCCTAAGTGGAAACACCATATATTTT CASSSSGFLSGNTIYF
TRBJ1-5 TRBV4-1 . few TGCGCCAGCAGCCTATCACAGGGAATTGGGGATCAGCCCCAGCATTTT CASSLSQGIGDQPQHF
TRBJ1-2 TRBV4-2 . few TGTGCCAGCAGCCAAGATCAACAGGCACTGCCGATTGGGGGCTACACCTTC CASSQDQQALPIGGYTF
TRBJ2-1 TRBV7-9 . many TGTGCCAGCAGCTTAGATGAGGAGCAGTTCTTC CASSLDEEQFF
TRBJ1-2 TRBV12-3/TRBV12-4 TRBD1 few TGTGCCAGCAGTTTTGGGACAGATATCTTTAATGGCTACACCTTC CASSFGTDIFNGYTF
TRBJ2-2 TRBV9 . . TGTGCCAGCGGTTTAGGAGTCGACGACACCGGGGAGCTGTTTTTT CASGLGVDDTGELFF
TRBJ2-2 TRBV7-3 . . TGTGCCAGCAGCTTGAGCGCACCCAAGGACACCGGGGAGCTGTTTTTT CASSLSAPKDTGELFF
TRBJ2-1 TRBV5-4 . few TGTGCCAGCAGCTTGTATGCAGGGGCAAGCTCCTACAATGAGCAGTTCTTC CASSLYAGASSYNEQFF
TRBJ1-1 TRBV29-1 . . TGCAGCATCGAAAGGGAGAACACTGAAGCTTTCTTT CSIERENTEAFF
TRBJ2-1 TRBV4-1 . few TGCGCCAGCAGCCCCCGGACAGGGAGGGACAATGAGCAGTTCTTC CASSPRTGRDNEQFF
TRBJ2-5 TRBV20-1 . . TGCAGTGCTAGTTGGCAGCAAGAGACCCAGTACTTC CSASWQQETQYF
TRBJ2-1 TRBV5-4 TRBD2 few TGTGCCAGCAGCATATGGACTAGCCCGCAGGAGCAGTTCTTC CASSIWTSPQEQFF
TRBJ1-4 TRBV20-1 . . TGCAGTGCTAGACGAGCAGCTAATGAAAAACTGTTTTTT CSARRAANEKLFF
TRBJ2-3 TRBV6-5 . . TGTGCCAGCACGTCAGGCCCCGGATATCTAATACAGGGAATGAGTGCAGATACGCAGTATTTT CASTSGPGYLIQGMSADTQYF
TRBJ1-1 TRBV5-1 . . TGCGCCAGCAGCTCCCAAGGGGTCCGGGACACTGAAGCTTTCTTT CASSSQGVRDTEAFF
TRBJ2-1 TRBV27 . few TGTGCCAGCAGTTCCCGGGGAGGGGGCCGTTATGAGCAGTTCTTC CASSSRGGGRYEQFF
TRBJ2-2 TRBV29-1 TRBD1 . TGCAGCGTTGTGGCAGGGGGGAACACCGGGGAGCTGTTTTTT CSVVAGGNTGELFF
TRBJ1-2 TRBV2 TRBD1 . TGTGCCAGCCTCGACAGGGTCTTATCCCATGGCTACACCTTC CASLDRVLSHGYTF
TRBJ2-1 TRBV7-2 . many TGTGCCTGCAAACTAGGGGACTCGCCCTACAATGAGCAGTTCTTC CACKLGDSPYNEQFF
TRBJ2-7 TRBV20-1 TRBD1 many TGCAGCGTTATGCGACAGGGGGTCTCCTACGAGCAGTACTTC CSVMRQGVSYEQYF
TRBJ1-2 TRBV6-5 . few TGTGCCAGCAGTTACGTAGGGTTGATCTATGGCTACACCTTC CASSYVGLIYGYTF
TRBJ2-1 TRBV23-1 . few TGCGCCAGCAGTCATGAGGATGAGCAGTTCTTC CASSHEDEQFF
TRBJ2-2 TRBV4-3 TRBD2 . TGCGCCAGCAGCCATGAAACCCTGGGGACTATAAACACCGGGGAGCTGTTTTTT CASSHETLGTINTGELFF
TRBJ2-2 TRBV7-3 . . TGTGCCAGCAGCTTAAGGGCAGTCTCGAACACCGGGGAGCTGTTTTTT CASSLRAVSNTGELFF
TRBJ1-4 TRBV20-1 . few TGCAGTGCCCCCGCGTATGTGGGGTTGGCTGAAAAACTGTTTTTT CSAPAYVGLAEKLFF
TRBJ2-3 TRBV6-5 . . TGTGCCAGCAGTTATGGAACAGGGAGGGTTACGCAGTATTTT CASSYGTGRVTQYF
TRBJ2-3 TRBV6-5 . many TGTGCCAGCAGTTACTCGGCTAGCACAGATACGCAGTATTTT CASSYSASTDTQYF
TRBJ1-2 TRBV20-1 TRBD1 . TGCAGTGCTAGAGATCAGGACAGGGGGCATTACACCTTC CSARDQDRGHYTF
TRBJ1-2 TRBV6-5 . many TGTGCCAGCAGTTACTCGGTCAGGGGCAATGGCTACACCTTC CASSYSVRGNGYTF
TRBJ2-3 TRBV6-5 TRBD2 . TGTGCCAGCAGTTACGCACTAGCGGGGGGAACAGATACGCAGTATTTT CASSYALAGGTDTQYF
TRBJ2-1 TRBV24-1 . . TGTGCCACCTCTGCTGGGCAAGGTTACAATGAGCAGTTCTTC CATSAGQGYNEQFF
TRBJ2-1 TRBV9 . . TGTGCCAGCAGCGTAGGGGCAAGTACCTACAATGAGCAGTTCTTC CASSVGASTYNEQFF
TRBJ1-1 TRBV6-5 . few TGTGCCAGCACCCGGTGGCCTGAAGCTTTCTTT CASTRWPEAFF
TRBJ1-5 TRBV6-2/TRBV6-3 . few TGTGCCAGCAGTTACTCGAGTACTGGGGAGGATCAGCCCCAGCATTTT CASSYSSTGEDQPQHF
TRBJ1-5 TRBV20-1 TRBD1 . TGCAGTGCTAGAGATGCGACAGGGGATCATCAGCCCCAGCATTTT CSARDATGDHQPQHF
TRBJ2-2 TRBV7-9 . . TGTGCCAGCAGCTCCCAGGCCGGGGCTGACACCGGGGAGCTGTTTTTT CASSSQAGADTGELFF
TRBJ1-1 TRBV5-6 TRBD1 . TGTGCCAGCAGCTTTACAGGGGTAACCACTGAAGCTTTCTTT CASSFTGVTTEAFF
TRBJ2-1 TRBV7-9 TRBD1 . TGTGCCAGCAACCAGGGGACAGGGGGTATACTTTACAATGAGCAGTTCTTC CASNQGTGGILYNEQFF
TRBJ1-2 TRBV5-6 . . TGTGCCAGCAGCTTAGGCGCGGCTGGAGGCTACACCTTC CASSLGAAGGYTF
TRBJ1-2 TRBV29-1 . many TGCAGCGTCGGAGGTGGGGAAGGCTATGGCTACACCTTC CSVGGGEGYGYTF
TRBJ1-5 TRBV4-3 . few TGCGCCAGCAGCCAAGAGGGCGGAAATCAGCCCCAGCATTTT CASSQEGGNQPQHF
TRBJ1-2 TRBV5-1 . few TGCGCCAGCAGCTCATTACGGGGGCTCTACTATGGCTACACCTTC CASSSLRGLYYGYTF